This T cell receptor beta chain derives from a study of T cells expressing NK-cell markers (TCRdb year 2020). Regarding the study in general: TCR beta-chain repertoires were profiled in sorted CD3+CD56+NKG2C+, CD3+CD56+NKG2C- and CD3+CD56-NKG2C+ T-cell subsets from about 8 donors. Among the eight sequenced donors, only one was HCMV-seronegative, while the other seven were HCMV-seropositive. The eight sequenced donors were randomly selected healthy volunteers, three men and five women. Illumina HiSeq 2000/2500, MiSeq or NextSeq was used to sequence libraries as 2 x 150 bp reads. Beyond this particular receptor, the publication reports: It remained unclear whether the expanded NKG2C-expressing T cell clones were specific for HCMV antigens. In six donors, the dominant CD3+CD56+NKG2C+ clonotypes were among the top 10 CD8+ clonotypes and accounted for about 1.0-7.0% of CD8+ T cells. Those dominant clonotypes were again the most abundant among CD3+CD56-NKG2C+ cells in a handful of donors, at roughly 25-65%.

The data were produced on an Illumina HiSeq 2000. TCR beta cDNA libraries were made by 5'RACE template switching that added a universal primer site and unique molecular identifiers. Synthesis of cDNA was primed from the TCR beta constant segment and was followed by two consecutive PCR amplification steps. As for the authors' bioinformatics: MIGEC was used to demultiplex reads and group reads by UMI, and MiTCR was used to assemble and quantify clonotypes. To exclude erroneous sequences, only TCR cDNA sequences supported by at least two reads were retained. Downstream repertoire analysis used the tcR package, and clonotypes were matched across fractions by CDR3 nucleotide sequence plus V segment. Antigen specificity was annotated against VDJdb with VDJmatch, allowing one amino acid substitution in CDR3. After TCRdb reprocessed the reads, each CDR3 protein sequence was kept as one row, without DNA. These V and J calls rely on TCRdb rather than the paper's analysis. The table for this sample lists about 430,000 distinct CDR3 sequences. Approximately 1.4% of the sample is held by the ten biggest clonotypes.

The CDR3 measures 12 amino acids from cysteine to phenylalanine. The record lacks a DNA sequence. CDR1 and CDR2 were assigned from the germline V gene as SGHAT and FQNNGV. HCMV serostatus was determined by detecting HCMV-specific IgG in serum with a commercial ELISA kit. Peripheral blood mononuclear cells were isolated from blood by Ficoll density gradient centrifugation. A word on this clonotype: Its antigen is currently not known.

This receptor was obtained from a woman aged 45-60 years in good health. Donor details come from another sample of the same person, matched by shared clones. Sequenced: blood T cells: a sorted CD56 or NKG2C T cell subset, CD4+ or CD8+ T cells, or bulk PBMC T cells (not recorded which). The chain is made from TRBV11-2 and TRBJ2-3. For the CDR3, the sequence is CASRPMTGTQYF. The CDR3 plus the reference TRBV11-2 and TRBJ2-3 genes for the other parts give the full variable domain: EAGVAQSPRYKIIEKRQSVAFWCNPISGHATLYWYQQILGQGPKLLIQFQNNGVVDDSQLPKDRFSAERLKGVDSTLKIQPAKLEDSAVYLCASRPMTGTQYFGPGTRLTVL.